Listed below are T cell receptor beta chains from one sample, sequenced in a study of cytomegalovirus exposure and HLA in healthy donors. Measured with immunoSEQ multiplex PCR; TCRdb has only the in-frame clones, and not every one. The top ten clones hold less than 7% of a sample with roughly 62,000 clones, 65% to 75% of them seen once. The sample comprised PBMCs. Receptors originate from a young woman in good health and CMV-seronegative. CDR3s include the opening cysteine and the closing phenylalanine or tryptophan. Fields, in order: clone size, J gene, V gene, D gene, CDR3 DNA, CDR3 protein. D genes are given only for firm matches. Clone sizes are given selectively: once, few, many, or a class where the clone is expanded.

>.|TRBJ1-2|TRBV4-1|.
TGCGCCAGCAGCCAAACCACAGAGACTACCTGGGCGAGAGGCTACACCTTC
CASSQTTETTWARGYTF
>.|TRBJ2-1|TRBV7-8|.
TGTGCCAGCAGCCAATTCGGGAACAATGAGCAGTTCTTC
CASSQFGNNEQFF
>.|TRBJ1-1|TRBV18|.
TGTGCCAGCTCACCACCGATAGGCGGAACTGAAGCTTTCTTT
CASSPPIGGTEAFF
>once|TRBJ2-2|TRBV15|TRBD2
TGTGCCACCAGCAACGGCGGGAGGACCAACACCGGGGAGCTGTTTTTT
CATSNGGRTNTGELFF
>few|TRBJ1-2|TRBV5-1|TRBD1
TGCGCCAGCAGCTTGGTGACAGGGCCTGGCTATGGCTACACCTTC
CASSLVTGPGYGYTF
>.|TRBJ2-5|TRBV9|.
TGTGCCAGCAGCCCCTTCGGGGAGTTGGAGACCCAGTACTTC
CASSPFGELETQYF
>.|TRBJ1-6|TRBV6-1|.
TGTGCCAGTTCACATTACTCGGGAGCAAATTCACCCCTCCACTTT
CASSHYSGANSPLHF
>once|TRBJ2-3|TRBV6-5|TRBD1
TGTGCCAGCAGGGAACCGGGACAGGGCACAGATACGCAGTATTTT
CASREPGQGTDTQYF
>few|TRBJ1-1|TRBV14|.
TGTGCCAGCAGCTTACAATTTGGGGCTTGTGAAGCTTTCTTT
CASSLQFGACEAFF
>.|TRBJ2-7|TRBV6-1|.
TGTGCCAGCAGTGACTTAGCCTCGTTGCTTCAGCAGTACTTC
CASSDLASLLQQYF
>.|TRBJ2-6|TRBV2|.
TGTGCCAGCACCCCCCTCCCTGGGGCCAACGTCCTGACTTTC
CASTPLPGANVLTF
>.|TRBJ2-7|TRBV2|.
TGTGCCAGCAAGCGTGAGGGGGAGGGAACCTACGAGCAGTACTTC
CASKREGEGTYEQYF
>.|TRBJ1-2|TRBV6-6|.
TGTGCTAGCCGATTTACCCTCTTGGGGGCGGAGGGCTACACCTTC
CASRFTLLGAEGYTF
>.|TRBJ2-1|TRBV9|.
TGTGCCAGCAGCGTCCCCCTAAGAGGCGGTGAGCAGTTCTTC
CASSVPLRGGEQFF
>.|TRBJ1-2|TRBV6-5|TRBD1
TGTGCCACCGGACAGGGGACTCCTAAGACCTTC
CATGQGTPKTF
>.|TRBJ2-7|TRBV4-1|.
TGCGCCAGCAGCCAACCGACAGGTTCTCACTACGAGCAGTACTTC
CASSQPTGSHYEQYF
>once|TRBJ1-3|TRBV28|.
TGTGCCAGCGGGTGGCGGGGGGCAGGAAACACCATATATTTT
CASGWRGAGNTIYF
>.|TRBJ2-3|TRBV5-1|.
TGCGCCAGCAGCTCCGCCATTCTAGCTACAGATACGCAGTATTTT
CASSSAILATDTQYF
>once|TRBJ1-4|TRBV7-3|TRBD1
TGTGCCAGCAGCCTGGGACAGAGAGCAACTAATGAAAAACTGTTTTTT
CASSLGQRATNEKLFF
>.|TRBJ2-3|TRBV27|.
TGTGCCAGCAGTCCCTACCCAACTAGCACAGATACGCAGTATTTT
CASSPYPTSTDTQYF
>.|TRBJ1-1|TRBV15|TRBD1
TGTGCCACCAGCGACCGGACAGGGGGAGTTAACACTGAAGCTTTCTTT
CATSDRTGGVNTEAFF
>few|TRBJ2-3|TRBV9|.
TGTGCCAGCAGCGTAGTCATGACAGATACGCAGTATTTT
CASSVVMTDTQYF
>.|TRBJ2-7|TRBV6-1|.
TGTGCCAGCATCCCGGGACTCCTCTACGAGCAGTACTTC
CASIPGLLYEQYF
>.|TRBJ2-3|TRBV19|.
TGTGCCAGTAGTATAAGTGGGAGCGGTACAGATACGCAGTATTTT
CASSISGSGTDTQYF
>once|TRBJ1-4|TRBV18|.
TGTGCCAGCTCCCCCGCCGGGACGGGAGCCGAAAAACTGTTTTTT
CASSPAGTGAEKLFF
>.|TRBJ2-3|TRBV7-2|.
TGTGCCAGCAGCTTACTAGCGATTAGCACAGATACGCAGTATTTT
CASSLLAISTDTQYF
>.|TRBJ1-6|TRBV30|TRBD1
TGTGCCTGGACGACAGGGATGTCACCCCTCCACTTT
CAWTTGMSPLHF
>.|TRBJ2-3|TRBV7-8|TRBD2
TGTGCCAGCAGCTTAGGGGGCGGGGGGAGAGATACGCAGTATTTT
CASSLGGGGRDTQYF
>.|TRBJ1-5|TRBV25-1|TRBD1
TGTGCCACTACGACAGGGCAAAGCAATCAGCCCCAGCATTTT
CATTTGQSNQPQHF
>.|TRBJ1-2|TRBV29-1|.
TGCAGCGTCCTCGGACAGAGTGTAGCTAACTATGGCTACACCTTC
CSVLGQSVANYGYTF
>.|TRBJ2-4|TRBV29-1|.
TGCAGCGCCGAAGGGGCCGGCAAAAACATTCAGTACTTC
CSAEGAGKNIQYF
>.|TRBJ1-4|TRBV27|.
TGTGCCAGCAGCTATGGACAACCTGCTAATGAAAAACTGTTTTTT
CASSYGQPANEKLFF
>.|TRBJ2-5|TRBV4-1|TRBD2
TGCGCCAGCAGCCAACTGGGGGGGGAGACCCAGTACTTC
CASSQLGGETQYF
>.|TRBJ1-5|TRBV6-5|.
TGTGCCAGCAGTAGGGGGAGCAATCAGCCCCAGCATTTT
CASSRGSNQPQHF
>.|TRBJ1-2|TRBV16|.
TGTGCCAGCAGCCTTCGACCGGGCGAGGGCTATGGCTACACCTTC
CASSLRPGEGYGYTF
>.|TRBJ1-2|TRBV14|TRBD1
TGTGCCAGCAGCCGCTTGAGACAGGGAGAAGAGGGCTACACCTTC
CASSRLRQGEEGYTF
>once|TRBJ2-3|TRBV7-8|TRBD1
TGTGCCAGCAGCTTAGCGAGGACAGGCATCGATACGCAGTATTTT
CASSLARTGIDTQYF
>few|TRBJ1-2|TRBV7-3|.
TGTGCCAGCAGCTTATTCCAGGGGAATGGCTACACCTTC
CASSLFQGNGYTF
>.|TRBJ2-7|TRBV11-2|.
TGTGCCAGCAGCTTTATGAGGGCCGGTTACGAGCAGTACTTC
CASSFMRAGYEQYF
>few|TRBJ1-5|TRBV2|.
TGTGCCAGTCGCTACAGTGACAATAGCAATCAGCCCCAGCATTTT
CASRYSDNSNQPQHF
>few|TRBJ2-7|TRBV19|.
TGTGCCAGTAGTATCGCGGCAGGGGTAAGGTACGAGCAGTACTTC
CASSIAAGVRYEQYF
>few|TRBJ2-3|TRBV10-3|TRBD1
TGTGCCATCAGTCCGGGACAGGACACAGATACGCAGTATTTT
CAISPGQDTDTQYF
>.|TRBJ2-3|TRBV7-3|.
TGTGCCAGCAGCCGCAGGGGCTTGGCAGATACGCAGTATTTT
CASSRRGLADTQYF
>.|TRBJ1-2|TRBV4-3|.
TGCGCCAGCAGCCGAAATGCAGACACTAACTATGGCTACACCTTC
CASSRNADTNYGYTF
>.|TRBJ2-3|TRBV11-2|.
TGTGCCAGCAGCCCAAAACTAGAGAGGGCGGATACGCAGTATTTT
CASSPKLERADTQYF
>once|TRBJ2-5|TRBV9|TRBD2
TGTGCCAGCAGTTTAGCCGGACTAGCGGGAGGAAACCAAGAGACCCAGTACTTC
CASSLAGLAGGNQETQYF
>.|TRBJ2-3|TRBV7-3|TRBD2
TGTGCCAGCAGCTTCAAGGCGGGAGGGGGAGATACGCAGTATTTT
CASSFKAGGGDTQYF
>.|TRBJ2-5|TRBV4-2|.
TGTGCCAGCAGCCACCGAAGGGGGGAGACCCAGTACTTC
CASSHRRGETQYF
>few|TRBJ2-3|TRBV19|.
TGTGCCAGTATTCCCCGGGACACAGATACGCAGTATTTT
CASIPRDTDTQYF
>.|TRBJ2-1|TRBV27|TRBD2
TGTGCCAGCAGTTTAACGGGGCCCCTAGCGGGACCCTTCTACAATGAGCAGTTCTTC
CASSLTGPLAGPFYNEQFF
>.|TRBJ2-1|TRBV5-4|.
TGTGCCAGCAGCAGGCGGCTGGACAATGAGCAGTTCTTC
CASSRRLDNEQFF
>.|TRBJ2-4|TRBV19|.
TGTGCCAGTAGTGTCAGGGGTACCAAAAACATTCAGTACTTC
CASSVRGTKNIQYF
>.|TRBJ1-1|TRBV7-3|TRBD1
TGTGCCAGCAGCGTCGGGACAGGGAACACTGAAGCTTTCTTT
CASSVGTGNTEAFF
>.|TRBJ2-1|TRBV19|TRBD2
TGTGCCAGTAGTATGAACCGGGGAGGGTCTAATGAGCAGTTCTTC
CASSMNRGGSNEQFF
>.|TRBJ2-3|TRBV7-2|TRBD2
TGTGCCAGCAGCGTGGGAGGGGGAGCGGGAGGCGCAGATACGCAGTATTTT
CASSVGGGAGGADTQYF
>.|TRBJ2-7|TRBV18|.
TGTGCCAGCTCACATATTGACAGGTTTCGCGACGAGCAGTACTTC
CASSHIDRFRDEQYF
>.|TRBJ1-2|TRBV6-1|.
TGTGCCAGCAGTGAAGCGCCGGACAGATTCTATGGCTACACCTTC
CASSEAPDRFYGYTF
>.|TRBJ1-2|TRBV27|TRBD1
TGTGCCAGCAGTCAGGGGGGCGGCTACACCTTC
CASSQGGGYTF